The sequence of this T cell receptor beta chain was determined in a study of T cell responses to AZD1222 COVID-19 vaccine. Study-level findings and limits: CD4 TCRs linked to vaccination spanned spike, dominating at 160-218 and 743-854. After two AZD1222 doses, spike-specific TCR breadth and depth rose versus day 0. Only a handful of AZD1222 recipients, several in all, had baseline seropositivity.

CDR1 SEHNR and CDR2 FQNEAQ come from the germline V gene (reference sequence). V was pared by 3 bases and J by 8 bases, with 13 bases between. CDR3 length equals 13 residues. Some clones are missing from TCRdb's copy, which holds only in-frame ones; the method was immunoSEQ multiplex PCR. The table includes about 150,000 clones, over 90% detected once. With regard to this clone: The antigen remains undetermined.

V gene TRBV7-9 combines with J gene TRBJ1-2; D gene unclear. This TCR was recovered from an adult in good health. The starting material was peripheral blood, obtained on day 0 of AZD1222 vaccination. DNA for the CDR3: TGTGCCAGCAGCTTCTTAGTAGCGGGGGGCTACACCTTC. Encoded protein: CASSFLVAGGYTF.